The text below deals with one TCR beta chain. Its antigen remains unknown. These data originate in a study of monozygotic twins with inflammatory bowel disease. Nested PCRs of approximately 16 and 9 cycles, two in total, were run on TCRalpha and TCRbeta cDNA. Reanalyzing the 5' RACE reads, TCRdb keeps one entry per CDR3 protein, without DNA. This sample lists approximately 400,000 distinct CDR3 sequences; its ten largest clones have roughly 2.2%. In germline, CDR1 is MNHEY, CDR2 SVGAGI. CDR3 length equals 15 residues. Study outcomes and limitations: With others, IBD patients shared fewer clonotypes than healthy twins did, especially with disease activity. Discordant twins had repertoire similarity that did not differ from that of concordant twins, possibly from limited power.

The sequence came from a human donor with ulcerative colitis or Crohn's disease, or a healthy co-twin of an affected twin (not recorded which). V gene TRBV6-5 combines with J gene TRBJ1-2. What was sequenced was blood. Here the CDR3 reads CASSYSGTPIYGYTF.